This T cell receptor beta chain was documented in a study of vaccination effects on CD4 cells after COVID-19. Before sequencing, viral peptide pools were used by the ViraFEST assay to expand antigen-specific CD4+ T cells. After less than 11 days in culture, the CD4+ T cells were isolated. The study found no prior SARS-CoV-2 infection in the vaccine recipients, who tested negative for nucleocapsid antibodies. Data came from immunoSEQ multiplex PCR; TCRdb stores just in-frame clones and leaves some out. Of tens of thousands of clones in the sample, 81% were seen once. Regarding this clone: Its antigen is still unknown.

CDR3 length: 16 amino acids. Looked up from germline, CDR1 is GTSNPN and CDR2 is SVGIG (reference sequence). Between the trimmed V and J ends, which lost 0 bases and 4 bases, there was a span of 15 bases. The receptor was isolated from a human donor who received a COVID-19 vaccine. The specimen comprised CD4+ T cells from PBMCs cultured with HCoV-229E spike peptides, sampled before COVID-19 vaccination. V usage is TRBV30 and J usage is TRBJ2-2; D is possibly TRBD2 (7 bases). CDR3 region: CAWSVLGGGVTGELFF. The CDR3 DNA reads TGTGCCTGGAGTGTACTGGGCGGGGGCGTCACCGGGGAGCTGTTTTTT. The entire variable domain, with the rest obtained from reference TRBV30 and TRBJ2-2, is as follows: SQTIHQWPATLVQPVGSPLSLECTVEGTSNPNLYWYRQAAGRGLQLLFYSVGIGQISSEVPQNLSASRPQDRQFILSSKKLLLSDSGFYLCAWSVLGGGVTGELFFGEGSRLTVL.